The subject of this entry is one TCR beta chain. Its specificity is unknown. TCRdb ran MiXCR on the reads and lists one entry per CDR3 protein. The table lists roughly 500,000 distinct CDR3 sequences, roughly a third of them singletons, with 15% to 20% in the top ten. This sample is part of a study of T cell repertoires in cytomegalovirus infection. Overall study: Indications came from public TCR beta signatures; they pointed to CMV infection and to a matching HLA type.

Study observations and caveats: Based on cumulative public TCR beta family frequency, carriers of CMV plus the relevant HLA were identified.

Looked up from germline, CDR1 is MGHRA and CDR2 is YSYEKL. The V end was cut by 0 bases, the J end by 0 bases, with 8 bases between. This CDR3 has 15 amino acids. The receptor was derived from a human donor in good health (CMV status not recorded). Some clones in this sample may be carry-over from other donors' samples. The sample was cultured PBMCs, taken from culture after CMV antigen stimulation. The chain employs TRBV4-1 and TRBJ1-1, with a weak D call TRBD1 (6 bases). This CDR3 is CASSQDAGVNTEAFF. The CDR3 DNA sequence: TGCGCCAGCAGCCAAGATGCAGGGGTGAACACTGAAGCTTTCTTT.